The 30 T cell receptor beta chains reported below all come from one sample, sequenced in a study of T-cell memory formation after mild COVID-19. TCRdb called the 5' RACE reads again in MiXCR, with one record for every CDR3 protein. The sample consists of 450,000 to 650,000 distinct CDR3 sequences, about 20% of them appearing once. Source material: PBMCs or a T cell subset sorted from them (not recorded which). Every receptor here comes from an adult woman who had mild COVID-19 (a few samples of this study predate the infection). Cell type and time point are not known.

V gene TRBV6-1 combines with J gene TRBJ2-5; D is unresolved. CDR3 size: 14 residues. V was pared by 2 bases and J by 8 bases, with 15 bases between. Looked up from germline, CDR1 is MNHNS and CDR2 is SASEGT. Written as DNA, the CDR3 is TGTGCCAGCAGTGAAAGTGGGATCTGGGGAACCCAGTACTTC. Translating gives CASSESGIWGTQYF.

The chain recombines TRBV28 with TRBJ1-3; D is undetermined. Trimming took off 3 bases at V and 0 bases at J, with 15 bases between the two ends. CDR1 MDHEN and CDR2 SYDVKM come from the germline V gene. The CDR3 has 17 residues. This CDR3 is CASSLRTMSPSGNTIYF. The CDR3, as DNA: TGTGCCAGCAGTTTGAGGACCATGTCACCCTCTGGAAACACCATATATTTT.

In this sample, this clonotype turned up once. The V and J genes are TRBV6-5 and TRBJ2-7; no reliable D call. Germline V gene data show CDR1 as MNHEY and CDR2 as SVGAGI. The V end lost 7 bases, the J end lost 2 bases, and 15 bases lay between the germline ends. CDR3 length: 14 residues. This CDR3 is CASIASAPPYEQYF. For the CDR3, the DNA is TGTGCCAGCATCGCGTCAGCTCCTCCCTACGAGCAGTACTTC.

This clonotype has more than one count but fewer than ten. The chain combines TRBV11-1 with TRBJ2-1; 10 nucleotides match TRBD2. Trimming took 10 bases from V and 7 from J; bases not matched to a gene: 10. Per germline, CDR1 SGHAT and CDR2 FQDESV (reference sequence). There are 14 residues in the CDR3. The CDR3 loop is CATQREGGRNEQFF. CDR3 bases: TGTGCCACCCAGCGGGAGGGCGGGAGGAATGAGCAGTTCTTC.

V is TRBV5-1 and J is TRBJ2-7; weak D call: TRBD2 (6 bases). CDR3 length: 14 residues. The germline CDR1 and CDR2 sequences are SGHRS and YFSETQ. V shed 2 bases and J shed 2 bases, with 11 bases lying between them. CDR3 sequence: CASSFSGETYEQYF. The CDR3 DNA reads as TGCGCCAGCAGCTTCTCGGGAGAGACCTACGAGCAGTACTTC.

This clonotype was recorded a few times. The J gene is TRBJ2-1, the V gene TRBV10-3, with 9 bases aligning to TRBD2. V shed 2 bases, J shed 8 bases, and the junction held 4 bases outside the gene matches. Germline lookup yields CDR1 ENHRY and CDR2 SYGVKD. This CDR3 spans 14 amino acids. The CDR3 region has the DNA TGTGCCATCAGTGAGGTGGGGACTAGCTATGAGCAGTTCTTC. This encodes CAISEVGTSYEQFF.

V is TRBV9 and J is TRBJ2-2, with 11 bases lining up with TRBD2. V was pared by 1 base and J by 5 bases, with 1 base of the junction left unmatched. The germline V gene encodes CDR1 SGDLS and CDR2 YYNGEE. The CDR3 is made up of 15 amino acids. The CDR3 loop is CASSVTSGSTGELFF. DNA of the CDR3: TGTGCCAGCAGCGTAACTAGCGGGAGTACCGGGGAGCTGTTTTTT.

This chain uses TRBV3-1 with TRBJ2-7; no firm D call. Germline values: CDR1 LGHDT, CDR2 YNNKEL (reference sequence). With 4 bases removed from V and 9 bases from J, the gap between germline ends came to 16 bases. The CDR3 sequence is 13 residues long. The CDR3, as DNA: TGTGCCAGCAGCCGCAGCAAACGTCCGGGGCAGTACTTC. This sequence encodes CASSRSKRPGQYF.

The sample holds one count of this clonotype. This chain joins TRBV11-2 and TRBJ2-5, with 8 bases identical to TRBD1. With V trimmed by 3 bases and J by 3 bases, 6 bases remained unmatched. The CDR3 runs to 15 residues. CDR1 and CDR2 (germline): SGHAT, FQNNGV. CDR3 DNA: TGTGCCAGCAGCTTCTGGGACAGGAAGGAAGAGACCCAGTACTTC. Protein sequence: CASSFWDRKEETQYF.

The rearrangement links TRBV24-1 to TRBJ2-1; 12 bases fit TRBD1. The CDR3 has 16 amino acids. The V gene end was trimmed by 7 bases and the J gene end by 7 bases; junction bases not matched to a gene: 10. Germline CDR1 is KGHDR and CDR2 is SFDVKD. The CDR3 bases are TGTGCCACCAGCCCACTGGGACAGGGGGCGGTAAATGAGCAGTTCTTC. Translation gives CATSPLGQGAVNEQFF.

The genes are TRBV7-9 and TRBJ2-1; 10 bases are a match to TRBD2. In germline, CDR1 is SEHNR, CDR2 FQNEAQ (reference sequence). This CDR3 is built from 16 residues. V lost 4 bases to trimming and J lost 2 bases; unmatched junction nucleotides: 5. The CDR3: CASSSRTSGTYNEQFF. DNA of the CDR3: TGTGCCAGCAGCTCCCGGACTAGCGGAACCTACAATGAGCAGTTCTTC.

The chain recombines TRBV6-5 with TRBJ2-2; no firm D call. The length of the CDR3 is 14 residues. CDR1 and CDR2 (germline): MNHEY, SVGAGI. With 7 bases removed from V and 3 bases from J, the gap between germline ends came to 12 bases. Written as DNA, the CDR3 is TGTGCCAGCACCGATGTGGGGTACACCGGGGAGCTGTTTTTT. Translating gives CASTDVGYTGELFF.

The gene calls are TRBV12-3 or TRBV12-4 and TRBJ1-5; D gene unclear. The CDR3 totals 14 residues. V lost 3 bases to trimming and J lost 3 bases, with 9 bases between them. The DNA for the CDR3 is TGTGCCAGCAGTTTCGAAGGTATCAATCAGCCCCAGCATTTT. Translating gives CASSFEGINQPQHF.

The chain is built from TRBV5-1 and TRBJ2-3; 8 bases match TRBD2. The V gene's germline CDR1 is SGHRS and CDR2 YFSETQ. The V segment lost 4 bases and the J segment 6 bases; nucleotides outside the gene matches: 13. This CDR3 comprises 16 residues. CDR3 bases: TGCGCCAGCAGCCTCCCGACGGCGGGAGGTGAGGATACGCAGTATTTT. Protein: CASSLPTAGGEDTQYF.

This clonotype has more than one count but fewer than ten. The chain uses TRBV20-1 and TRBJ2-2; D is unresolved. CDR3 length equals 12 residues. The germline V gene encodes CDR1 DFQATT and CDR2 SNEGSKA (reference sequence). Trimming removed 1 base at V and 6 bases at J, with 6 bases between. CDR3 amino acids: CSARGLPGELFF. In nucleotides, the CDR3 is TGCAGTGCTAGAGGACTCCCCGGGGAGCTGTTTTTT.

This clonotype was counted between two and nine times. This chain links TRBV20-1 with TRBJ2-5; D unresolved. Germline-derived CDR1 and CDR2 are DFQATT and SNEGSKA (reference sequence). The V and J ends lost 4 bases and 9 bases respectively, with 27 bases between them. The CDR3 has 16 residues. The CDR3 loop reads CSANSFQRTQLGSQYF. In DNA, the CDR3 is TGCAGTGCTAATTCTTTCCAGCGAACCCAACTGGGGTCCCAGTACTTC.

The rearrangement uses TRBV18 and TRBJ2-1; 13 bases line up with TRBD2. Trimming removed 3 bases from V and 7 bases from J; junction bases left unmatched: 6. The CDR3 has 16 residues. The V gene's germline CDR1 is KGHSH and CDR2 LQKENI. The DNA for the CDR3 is TGTGCCAGCTCACCCGGGACTAGCGGGGCCTCGAATGAGCAGTTCTTC. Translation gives CASSPGTSGASNEQFF.

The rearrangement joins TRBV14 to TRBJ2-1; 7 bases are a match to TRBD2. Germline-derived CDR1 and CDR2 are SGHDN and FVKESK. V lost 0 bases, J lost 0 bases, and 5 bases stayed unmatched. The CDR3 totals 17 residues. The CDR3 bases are TGTGCCAGCAGCCAAGACTGGGGGGGAAGCTCCTACAATGAGCAGTTCTTC. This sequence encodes CASSQDWGGSSYNEQFF.

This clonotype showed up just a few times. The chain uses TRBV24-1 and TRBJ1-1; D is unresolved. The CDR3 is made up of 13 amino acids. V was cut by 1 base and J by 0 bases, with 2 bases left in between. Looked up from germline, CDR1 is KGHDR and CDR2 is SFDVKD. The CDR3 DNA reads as TGTGCCACCAGTGATTTCATGAACACTGAAGCTTTCTTT. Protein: CATSDFMNTEAFF.

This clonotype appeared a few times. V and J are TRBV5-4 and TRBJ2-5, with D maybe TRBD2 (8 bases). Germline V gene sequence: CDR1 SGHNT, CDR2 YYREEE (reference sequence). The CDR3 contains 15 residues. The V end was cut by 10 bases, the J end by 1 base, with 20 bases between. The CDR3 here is CADREAGAFQETQYF. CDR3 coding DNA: TGTGCCGACAGGGAAGCGGGGGCCTTCCAAGAGACCCAGTACTTC.

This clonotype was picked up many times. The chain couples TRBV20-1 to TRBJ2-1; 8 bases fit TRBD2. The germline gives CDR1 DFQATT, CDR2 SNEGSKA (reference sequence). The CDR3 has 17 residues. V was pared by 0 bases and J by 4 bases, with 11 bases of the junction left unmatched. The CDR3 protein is CSARDIPRVAGYNEQFF. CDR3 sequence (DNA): TGCAGTGCTAGAGATATCCCCCGAGTAGCGGGGTACAATGAGCAGTTCTTC.

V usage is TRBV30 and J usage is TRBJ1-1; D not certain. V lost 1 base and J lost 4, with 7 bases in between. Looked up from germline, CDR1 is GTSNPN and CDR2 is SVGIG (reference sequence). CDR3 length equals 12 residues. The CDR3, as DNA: TGTGCCTGGAGTGGGCAGATCACTGAAGCTTTCTTT. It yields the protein CAWSGQITEAFF.

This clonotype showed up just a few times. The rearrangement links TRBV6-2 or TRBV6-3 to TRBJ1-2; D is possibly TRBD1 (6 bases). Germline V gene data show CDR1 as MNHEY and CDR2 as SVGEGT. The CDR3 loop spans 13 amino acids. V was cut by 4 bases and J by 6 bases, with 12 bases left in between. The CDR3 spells CASSFTGRDGYTF. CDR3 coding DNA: TGTGCCAGCAGTTTCACAGGGCGTGATGGCTACACCTTC.

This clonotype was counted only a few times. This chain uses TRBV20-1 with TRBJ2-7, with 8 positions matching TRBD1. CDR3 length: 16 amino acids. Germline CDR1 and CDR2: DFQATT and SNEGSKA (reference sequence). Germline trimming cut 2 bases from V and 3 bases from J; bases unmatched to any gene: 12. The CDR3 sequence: CSARPGQALSIYEQYF. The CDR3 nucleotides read TGCAGTGCTAGACCGGGACAGGCCCTATCTATCTACGAGCAGTACTTC.

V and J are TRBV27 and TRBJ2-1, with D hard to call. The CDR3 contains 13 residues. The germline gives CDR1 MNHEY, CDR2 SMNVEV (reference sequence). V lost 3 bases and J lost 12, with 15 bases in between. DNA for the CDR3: TGTGCCAGCAGTTTCGCTGTGGGTCCCGGGCAGTTCTTC. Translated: CASSFAVGPGQFF.

CDR3 protein: CAWTRGVSYNEQFF. CDR3 coding DNA: TGTGCCTGGACGAGGGGGGTCTCCTACAATGAGCAGTTCTTC. The chain is built from TRBV30 and TRBJ2-1; D tentatively reads TRBD1 or TRBD2 (6 bases each). V lost 4 bases and J 0 bases, leaving 10 bases between the germline ends. The germline V gene has CDR1 GTSNPN and CDR2 SVGIG (reference sequence). This CDR3 comprises 14 residues.

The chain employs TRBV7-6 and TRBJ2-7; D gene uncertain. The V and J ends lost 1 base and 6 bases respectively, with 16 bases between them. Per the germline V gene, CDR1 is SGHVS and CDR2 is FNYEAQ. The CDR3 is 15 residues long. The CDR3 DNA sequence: TGTGCCAGCAGCTTAGGTACACATCAGACGGCCGAGCAGTACTTC. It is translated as CASSLGTHQTAEQYF.

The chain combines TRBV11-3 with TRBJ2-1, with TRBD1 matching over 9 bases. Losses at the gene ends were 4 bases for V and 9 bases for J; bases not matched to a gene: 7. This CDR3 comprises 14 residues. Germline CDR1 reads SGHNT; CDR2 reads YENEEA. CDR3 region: CASSYRDRAIEQFF. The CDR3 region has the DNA TGTGCCAGCAGCTACCGGGACAGGGCGATTGAGCAGTTCTTC.

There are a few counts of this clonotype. CDR3 amino acids: CSVLSSGYTDTQYF. DNA of the CDR3: TGCAGCGTTTTGTCTAGCGGTTACACAGATACGCAGTATTTT. The genes are TRBV29-1 and TRBJ2-3; 7 bases map to TRBD2. The CDR3 length is 14 residues. The trim removed 5 bases at V and 2 bases at J, leaving 7 bases unmatched. Germline CDR1 reads SQVTM; CDR2 reads ANQGSEA.

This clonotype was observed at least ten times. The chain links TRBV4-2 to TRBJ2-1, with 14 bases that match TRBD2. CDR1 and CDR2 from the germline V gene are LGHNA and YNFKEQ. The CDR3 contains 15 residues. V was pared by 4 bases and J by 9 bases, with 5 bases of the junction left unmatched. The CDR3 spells CASSLGTSGSREQFF. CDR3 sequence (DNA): TGTGCCAGCAGCCTAGGGACTAGCGGGAGTCGTGAGCAGTTCTTC.